Presented here are 7 T cell receptor beta chains from one specimen sequenced in a study of T-cell reconstitution after alpha-beta-depleted transplantation in children. Unique molecular identifiers were used to barcode this TCRbeta library. From the PCR reads, TCRdb called clonotypes with MiXCR, one entry per CDR3 protein. The data hold around 450,000 distinct CDR3 sequences, with over 9.5% observed a single time. Sequenced here: PBMCs, sampled before TCRalphabeta/CD19-depleted stem cell transplant. These receptors were taken from a child aged 2-15 years with inherited bone marrow failure, due to receive a stem cell transplant.

The genes are TRBV30 and TRBJ2-7, with 9 positions matching TRBD1. The germline V gene has CDR1 GTSNPN and CDR2 SVGIG (reference sequence). J gave up 4 bases and V 0 bases, and 13 bases lay outside the gene matches. CDR3 size: 17 residues. The CDR3 DNA reads TGTGCCTGGAGTGTCCAAGCCGGGTCGGACAGGGGATACGAGCAGTACTTC. Protein: CAWSVQAGSDRGYEQYF.

This clonotype was counted at least ten times. V and J are TRBV5-1 and TRBJ1-5, with 9 bases that match TRBD1. V dropped 4 bases and J dropped 6; count of bases not matched to a gene: 5. The CDR3 sequence is 14 residues long. Germline CDR1 and CDR2: SGHRS and YFSETQ. CDR3: CASSQDRGGQPQHF. CDR3 sequence (DNA): TGCGCCAGCAGCCAGGACAGGGGTGGTCAGCCCCAGCATTTT.

This clonotype was picked up many times. This CDR3 reads CASSLALSQHNEQFF. The CDR3 nucleotides read TGTGCCAGCAGCTTAGCCCTATCTCAGCACAATGAGCAGTTCTTC. This chain links TRBV7-6 with TRBJ2-1; no definite D call. Germline CDR1 and CDR2: SGHVS and FNYEAQ. The CDR3 contains 15 residues. V shed 0 bases and J shed 5 bases, with 11 bases lying between them.

This clonotype was seen more than once but under ten times. This chain's CDR3 is CSARTPSSYNEQFF. The CDR3 DNA reads TGCAGTGCCCGGACTCCGAGCTCCTACAATGAGCAGTTCTTC. The chain links TRBV20-1 to TRBJ2-1, with D perhaps TRBD2 (5 bases). The CDR3 is made up of 14 amino acids. V lost 6 bases and J lost 0, with 12 bases in between. Per the germline V gene, CDR1 is DFQATT and CDR2 is SNEGSKA (reference sequence).

Ten or more counts support this clonotype. The V gene is TRBV20-1, the J gene TRBJ2-3, with D possibly being TRBD2 (6 bases). With 0 bases removed from V and 1 base from J, the gap between germline ends came to 8 bases. Germline assignment: CDR1 DFQATT and CDR2 SNEGSKA (reference sequence). The CDR3 covers 14 residues. The CDR3 DNA reads TGCAGTGCTAGAGATCCGGGGGGCACAGATACGCAGTATTTT. Its protein is CSARDPGGTDTQYF.

This clonotype has only a few counts. The rearrangement joins TRBV27 to TRBJ1-1; the D gene is possibly TRBD1 (5 bases). The germline CDR1 and CDR2 sequences are MNHEY and SMNVEV (reference sequence). V was trimmed by 6 bases and J by 11 bases, leaving 16 bases between them. The CDR3 is 12 amino acids. The CDR3 bases are TGTGCCAGCAGAGGAATGGTAGGGGACGCTTTCTTT. Its translation: CASRGMVGDAFF.

This clonotype was counted ten times or more. This sequence joins TRBV27 and TRBJ2-3; 11 bases map to TRBD2. The germline V gene has CDR1 MNHEY and CDR2 SMNVEV (reference sequence). This CDR3 has 14 residues. The J segment lost 4 bases and the V segment lost 7 bases, leaving 4 bases of the junction unmatched. CDR3 coding DNA: TGTGCCAGCAACTTAGCGGGAGGGCCAGATACGCAGTATTTT. Encoded protein: CASNLAGGPDTQYF.